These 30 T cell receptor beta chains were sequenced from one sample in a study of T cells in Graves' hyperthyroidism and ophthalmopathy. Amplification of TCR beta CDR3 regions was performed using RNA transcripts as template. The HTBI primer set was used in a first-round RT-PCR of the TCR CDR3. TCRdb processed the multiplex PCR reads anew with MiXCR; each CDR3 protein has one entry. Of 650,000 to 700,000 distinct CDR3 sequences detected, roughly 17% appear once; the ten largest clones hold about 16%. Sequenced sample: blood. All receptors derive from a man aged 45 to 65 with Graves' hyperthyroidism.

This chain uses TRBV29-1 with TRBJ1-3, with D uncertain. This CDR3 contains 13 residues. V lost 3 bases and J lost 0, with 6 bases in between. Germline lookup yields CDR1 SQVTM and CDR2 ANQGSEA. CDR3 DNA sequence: TGCAGCGTTGAGCCGGACTCTGGAAACACCATATATTTT. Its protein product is CSVEPDSGNTIYF.

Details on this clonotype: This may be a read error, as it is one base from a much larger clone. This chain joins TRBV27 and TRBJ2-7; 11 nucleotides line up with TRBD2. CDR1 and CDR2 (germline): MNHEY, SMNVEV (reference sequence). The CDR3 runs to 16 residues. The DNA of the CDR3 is TGTGCCAGCAGACAGGGGTTAGCGGGAGGGGGCTACGAGCGGTACTTC. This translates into CASRQGLAGGGYERYF.

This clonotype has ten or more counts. The CDR3 DNA is TGTGCCAGCAGTGAAGCGCAGGGGATGAACACTGAAGCTTTCTTT. It encodes CASSEAQGMNTEAFF. The chain joins TRBV2 to TRBJ1-1; tentative D call: TRBD1 (6 bases). CDR1 and CDR2 from the germline V gene are SNHLY and FYNNEI. V lost 0 bases, J lost 0 bases, and 8 bases lay in between. This CDR3 spans 15 amino acids.

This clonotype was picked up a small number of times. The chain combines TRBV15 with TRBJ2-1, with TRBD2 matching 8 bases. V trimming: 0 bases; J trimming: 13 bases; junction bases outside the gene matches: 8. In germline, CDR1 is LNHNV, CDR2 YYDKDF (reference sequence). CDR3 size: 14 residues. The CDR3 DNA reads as TGTGCCACCAGCAGAGATTACGACGGGACTAGTCAGTTCTTC. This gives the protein CATSRDYDGTSQFF.

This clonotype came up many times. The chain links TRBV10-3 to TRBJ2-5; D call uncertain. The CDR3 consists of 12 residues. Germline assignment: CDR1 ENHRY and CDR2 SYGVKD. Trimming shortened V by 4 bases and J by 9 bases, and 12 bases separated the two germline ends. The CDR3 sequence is CAISGMGPSQYF. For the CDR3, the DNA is TGTGCCATCAGTGGAATGGGTCCGTCCCAGTACTTC.

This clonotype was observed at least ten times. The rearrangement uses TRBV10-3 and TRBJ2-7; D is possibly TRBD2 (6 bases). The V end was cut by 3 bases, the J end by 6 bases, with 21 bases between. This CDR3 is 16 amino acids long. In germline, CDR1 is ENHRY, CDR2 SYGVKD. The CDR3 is CAISEVEGSGVFEQYF. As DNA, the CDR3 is TGTGCCATCAGTGAAGTGGAGGGGAGTGGTGTTTTCGAGCAGTACTTC.

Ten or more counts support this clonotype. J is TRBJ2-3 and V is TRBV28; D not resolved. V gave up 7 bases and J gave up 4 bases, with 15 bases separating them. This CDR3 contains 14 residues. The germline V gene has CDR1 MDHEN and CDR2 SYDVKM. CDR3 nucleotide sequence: TGTGCCAGCAATAAGGGTTTTCGCGCAGATACGCAGTATTTT. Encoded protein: CASNKGFRADTQYF.

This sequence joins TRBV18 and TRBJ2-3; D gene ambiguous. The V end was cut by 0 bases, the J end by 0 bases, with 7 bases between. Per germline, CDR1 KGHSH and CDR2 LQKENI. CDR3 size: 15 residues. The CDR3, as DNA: TGTGCCAGCTCACCACCCTCTAAGAGCACAGATACGCAGTATTTT. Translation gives CASSPPSKSTDTQYF.

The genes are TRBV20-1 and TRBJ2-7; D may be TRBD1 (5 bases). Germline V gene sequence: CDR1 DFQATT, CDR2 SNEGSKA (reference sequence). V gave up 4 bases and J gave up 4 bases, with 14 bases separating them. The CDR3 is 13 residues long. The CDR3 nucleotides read TGCAGTGCTATGGCACTCCAGGGATACGAGCAGTACTTC. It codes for CSAMALQGYEQYF.

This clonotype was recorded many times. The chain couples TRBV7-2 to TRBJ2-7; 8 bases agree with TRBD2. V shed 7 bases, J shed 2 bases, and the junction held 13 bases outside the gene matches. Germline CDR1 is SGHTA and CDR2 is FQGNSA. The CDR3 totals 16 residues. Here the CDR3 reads CASTSMGSGRPYEQYF. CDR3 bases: TGTGCCAGCACCTCCATGGGAAGCGGGAGACCCTACGAGCAGTACTTC.

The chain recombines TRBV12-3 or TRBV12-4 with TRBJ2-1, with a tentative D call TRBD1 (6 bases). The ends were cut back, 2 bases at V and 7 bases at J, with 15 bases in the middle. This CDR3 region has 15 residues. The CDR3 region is CASSLPGERGNEQFF. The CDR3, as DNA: TGTGCCAGCAGTTTACCGGGCGAGAGGGGGAATGAGCAGTTCTTC.

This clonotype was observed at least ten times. CDR3 bases: TGTGCCAGCAGTCAAGCTAGCGGGAGGGCTTACGAGCAGTACTTC. It specifies CASSQASGRAYEQYF. The V call is TRBV28, the J call TRBJ2-7, with TRBD2 matching over 12 bases. Unmatched junction bases numbered 6, after V lost 5 bases and J lost 4 bases. The CDR3 has 15 residues. The germline V gene has CDR1 MDHEN and CDR2 SYDVKM. The full variable domain, its missing parts supplied by reference TRBV28 and TRBJ2-7, is DVKVTQSSRYLVKRTGEKVFLECVQDMDHENMFWYRQDPGLGLRLIYFSYDVKMKEKGDIPEGYSVSREKKERFSLILESASTNQTSMYLCASSQASGRAYEQYFGPGTRLTVT.

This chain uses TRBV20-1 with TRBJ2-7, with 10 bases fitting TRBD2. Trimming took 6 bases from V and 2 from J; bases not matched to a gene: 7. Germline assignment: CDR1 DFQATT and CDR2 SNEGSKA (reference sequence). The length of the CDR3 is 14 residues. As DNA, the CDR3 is TGCAGTGCCCATTCCGGGACTAGCGCCTACGAGCAGTACTTC. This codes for CSAHSGTSAYEQYF.

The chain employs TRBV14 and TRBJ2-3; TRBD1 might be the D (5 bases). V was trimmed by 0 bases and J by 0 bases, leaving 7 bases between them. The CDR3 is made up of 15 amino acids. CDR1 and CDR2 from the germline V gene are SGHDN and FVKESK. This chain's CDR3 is CASSQDKGSTDTQYF. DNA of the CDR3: TGTGCCAGCAGCCAAGATAAGGGGAGCACAGATACGCAGTATTTT.

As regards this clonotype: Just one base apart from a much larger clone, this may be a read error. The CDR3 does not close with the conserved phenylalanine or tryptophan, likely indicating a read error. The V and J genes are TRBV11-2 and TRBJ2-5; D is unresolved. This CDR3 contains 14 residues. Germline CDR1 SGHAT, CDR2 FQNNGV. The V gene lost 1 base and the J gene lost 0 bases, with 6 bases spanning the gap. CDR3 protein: CASSLVFNQETQYS. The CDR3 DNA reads TGTGCCAGCAGCTTAGTGTTCAACCAAGAGACCCAGTACTCC.

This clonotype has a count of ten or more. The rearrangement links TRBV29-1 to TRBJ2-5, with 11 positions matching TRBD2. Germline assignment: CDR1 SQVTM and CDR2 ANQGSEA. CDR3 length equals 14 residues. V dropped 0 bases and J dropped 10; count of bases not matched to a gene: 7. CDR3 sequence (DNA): TGCAGCGTTGAAGACCGGGGACTAGCGGATTTCCAGTACTTC. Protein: CSVEDRGLADFQYF.

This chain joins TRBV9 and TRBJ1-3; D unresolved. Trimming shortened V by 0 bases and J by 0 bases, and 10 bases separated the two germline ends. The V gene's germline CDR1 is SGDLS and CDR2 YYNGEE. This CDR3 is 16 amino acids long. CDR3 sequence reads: CASSVESVYSGNTIYF. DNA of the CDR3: TGTGCCAGCAGCGTAGAATCCGTTTACTCTGGAAACACCATATATTTT.

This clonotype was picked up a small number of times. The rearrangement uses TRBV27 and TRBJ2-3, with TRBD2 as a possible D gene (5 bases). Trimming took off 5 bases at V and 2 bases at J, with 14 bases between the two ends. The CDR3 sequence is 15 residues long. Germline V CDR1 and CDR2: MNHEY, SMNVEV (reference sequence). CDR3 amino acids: CASSLGLGPTDTQYF. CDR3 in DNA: TGTGCCAGCAGTCTTGGACTGGGTCCCACAGATACGCAGTATTTT.

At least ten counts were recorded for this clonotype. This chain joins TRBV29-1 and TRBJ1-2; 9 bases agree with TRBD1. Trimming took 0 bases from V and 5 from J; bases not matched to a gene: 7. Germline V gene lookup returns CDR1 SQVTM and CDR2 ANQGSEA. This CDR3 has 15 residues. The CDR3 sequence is CSVEEDPGQGYGYTF. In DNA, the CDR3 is TGCAGCGTTGAAGAGGACCCTGGACAGGGGTATGGCTACACCTTC.

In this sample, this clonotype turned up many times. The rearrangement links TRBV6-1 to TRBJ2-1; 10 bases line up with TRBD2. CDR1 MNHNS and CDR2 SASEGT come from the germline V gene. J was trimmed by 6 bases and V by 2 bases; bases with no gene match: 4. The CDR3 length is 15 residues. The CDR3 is CASSEPGLAFNEQFF. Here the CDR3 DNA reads TGTGCCAGCAGTGAACCGGGACTAGCGTTCAATGAGCAGTTCTTC.

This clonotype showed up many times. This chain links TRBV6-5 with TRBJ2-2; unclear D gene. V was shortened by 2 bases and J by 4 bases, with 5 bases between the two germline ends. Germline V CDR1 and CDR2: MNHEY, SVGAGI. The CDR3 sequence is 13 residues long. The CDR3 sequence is CASSYGITGELFF. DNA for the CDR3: TGTGCCAGCAGTTACGGAATCACCGGGGAGCTGTTTTTT.

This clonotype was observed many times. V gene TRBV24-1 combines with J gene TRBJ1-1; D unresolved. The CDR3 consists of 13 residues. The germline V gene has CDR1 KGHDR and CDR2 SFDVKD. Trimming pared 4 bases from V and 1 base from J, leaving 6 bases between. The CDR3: CATSERGNTEAFF. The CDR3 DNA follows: TGTGCCACCAGTGAACGAGGGAACACTGAAGCTTTCTTT.

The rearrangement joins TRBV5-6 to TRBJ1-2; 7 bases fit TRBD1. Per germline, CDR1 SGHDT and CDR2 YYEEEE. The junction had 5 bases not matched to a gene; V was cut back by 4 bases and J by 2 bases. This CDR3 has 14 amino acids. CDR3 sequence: CASSRQGLNYGYTF. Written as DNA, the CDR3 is TGTGCCAGCAGCCGACAGGGACTGAACTATGGCTACACCTTC.

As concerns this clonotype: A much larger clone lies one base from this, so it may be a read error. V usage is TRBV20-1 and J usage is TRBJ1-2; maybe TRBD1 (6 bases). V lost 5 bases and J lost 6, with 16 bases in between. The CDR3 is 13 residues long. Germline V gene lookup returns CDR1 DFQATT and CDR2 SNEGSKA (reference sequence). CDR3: CSAVGQGNDGYTF. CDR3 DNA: TGCAGTGCTGTGGGGCAGGGGAACGATGGCTACACCTTC.

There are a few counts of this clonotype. In DNA form, the CDR3 reads TGTGCCAGCAGCTTAGTTCTGGCCGTCGGCTACACCTTC. Its translation: CASSLVLAVGYTF. The chain employs TRBV7-9 and TRBJ1-2; D unclear. The CDR3 sequence is 13 residues long. Germline V gene sequence: CDR1 SEHNR, CDR2 FQNEAQ (reference sequence). Trimming pared 1 base from V and 8 bases from J, leaving 11 bases between.

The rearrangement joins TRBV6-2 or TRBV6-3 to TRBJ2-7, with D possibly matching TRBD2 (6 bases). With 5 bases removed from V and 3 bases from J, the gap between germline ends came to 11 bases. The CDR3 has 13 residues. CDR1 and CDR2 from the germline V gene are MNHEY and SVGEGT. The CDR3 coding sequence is TGTGCCAGCAGTCGGGGACTCGACTACGAGCAGTACTTC. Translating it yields CASSRGLDYEQYF.

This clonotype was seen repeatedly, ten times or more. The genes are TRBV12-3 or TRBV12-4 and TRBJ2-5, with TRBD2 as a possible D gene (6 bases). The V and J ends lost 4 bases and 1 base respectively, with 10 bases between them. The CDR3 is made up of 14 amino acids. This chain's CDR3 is CASSSWRAQETQYF. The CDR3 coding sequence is TGTGCCAGCAGTTCCTGGAGGGCCCAAGAGACCCAGTACTTC.

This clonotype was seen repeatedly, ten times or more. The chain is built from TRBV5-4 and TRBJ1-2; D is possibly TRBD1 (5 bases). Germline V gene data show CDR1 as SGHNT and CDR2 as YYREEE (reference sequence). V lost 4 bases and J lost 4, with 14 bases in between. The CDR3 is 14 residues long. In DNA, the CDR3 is TGTGCCAGCAGCCCCGGGACGCCGGCCTATGGCTACACCTTC. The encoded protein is CASSPGTPAYGYTF.

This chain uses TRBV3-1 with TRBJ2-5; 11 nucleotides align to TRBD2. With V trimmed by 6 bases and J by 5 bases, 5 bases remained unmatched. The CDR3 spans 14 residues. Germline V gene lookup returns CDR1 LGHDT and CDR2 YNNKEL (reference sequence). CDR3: CASSSGRAMETQYF. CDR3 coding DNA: TGTGCCAGCAGTAGCGGGAGGGCTATGGAGACCCAGTACTTC.

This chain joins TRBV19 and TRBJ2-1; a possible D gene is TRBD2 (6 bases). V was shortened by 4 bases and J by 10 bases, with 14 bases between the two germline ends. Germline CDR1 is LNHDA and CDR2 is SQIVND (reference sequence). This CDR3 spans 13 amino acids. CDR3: CASSTPLADEQFF. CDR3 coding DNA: TGTGCCAGTAGTACCCCATTAGCGGACGAGCAGTTCTTC.